The entry that follows covers one TCR beta chain sequence. The sample originates from a study of T cell changes during pregnancy in multiple sclerosis. Only in-frame clones appear in the TCRdb table, and some are missing; sequencing was by immunoSEQ multiplex PCR. The data show almost 50,000 clones, roughly 92% seen once. Trimming cost V 5 bases and J 2 bases; bases outside gene matches: 9. This CDR3 is 16 amino acids long. Germline-derived CDR1 and CDR2 are SEHNR and FQNEAQ (reference sequence). The J gene is TRBJ2-3, the V gene TRBV7-9; 8 bases align to TRBD1. This sequence was found in a female donor in good health, enrolled as a control in a pregnancy study. The sample consisted of CD4+ T cells from peripheral blood mononuclear cells, taken in the second trimester of pregnancy. The CDR3 protein is CASSRGDRGPTDTQYF. The CDR3, as DNA: TGTGCCAGCAGCCGAGGAGACAGGGGCCCCACAGATACGCAGTATTTT.